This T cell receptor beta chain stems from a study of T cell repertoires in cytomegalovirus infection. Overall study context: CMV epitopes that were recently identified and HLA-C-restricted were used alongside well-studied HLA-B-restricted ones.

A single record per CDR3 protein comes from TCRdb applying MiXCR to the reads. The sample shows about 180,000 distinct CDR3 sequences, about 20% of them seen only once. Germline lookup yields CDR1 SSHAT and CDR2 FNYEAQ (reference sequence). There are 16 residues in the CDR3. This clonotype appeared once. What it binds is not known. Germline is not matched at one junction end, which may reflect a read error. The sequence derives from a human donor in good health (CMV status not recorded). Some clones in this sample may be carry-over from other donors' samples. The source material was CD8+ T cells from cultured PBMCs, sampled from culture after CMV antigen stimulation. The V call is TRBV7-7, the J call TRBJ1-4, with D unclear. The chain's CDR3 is CASSPGRPWSNEKLFF. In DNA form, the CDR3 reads TGTGCTAGCAGCCCCGGGCGGCCTTGGAGTAATGAAAAACTGTTTTTT.